This T cell receptor beta chain is drawn from a study of T-cell memory formation after mild COVID-19. Study summary: Clusters of TCRs were largely donor specific.

5'RACE primed at constant segments yielded TCR alpha and TCR beta cDNA libraries bearing sample barcodes and UMIs. TCRdb processed the 5' RACE reads anew with MiXCR; each CDR3 protein has one entry. Of hundreds of thousands of distinct CDR3 sequences in the sample, 25% to 30% were seen once. Study-wide results and limits: Clones contracting over day 15 to 85 were CD4/CD8 balanced, with later expanders leaning CD4+. Specificity for SARS-CoV-2 was not confirmed among the second-wave clones peaking on day 37.

Notes on this clonotype: Its antigen is not identified.

From germline, CDR1 is SGHRS and CDR2 YFSETQ. This CDR3 contains 13 residues. Deletions cut 2 bases from V and 3 bases from J, with 8 bases between. What was sequenced was PBMCs or a T cell subset sorted from them (not recorded which). This chain links TRBV5-1 with TRBJ1-1, with D hard to call. The TCR sequence derives from an adult woman who had mild COVID-19 (a few samples of this study predate the infection). Cell type and time point are not known. In DNA form, the CDR3 reads TGCGCCAGCAGCTTCTGGGAGGACACTGAAGCTTTCTTT. Encoded protein: CASSFWEDTEAFF.